This T cell receptor beta chain is drawn from a study of T-cell memory formation after mild COVID-19. TCRdb ran MiXCR on the 5' RACE reads and lists one entry per CDR3 protein. Of 500,000 to 600,000 distinct CDR3 sequences in the sample, roughly 18% were seen once. Germline CDR1 MNHEY, CDR2 SVGEGT. The CDR3 consists of 13 residues. Trimming cost V 6 bases and J 9 bases, with 15 bases left between them. The receptor was derived from an adult woman who had mild COVID-19 (a few samples of this study predate the infection). Cell type and time point are not known. The V gene is TRBV6-2 or TRBV6-3, the J gene TRBJ2-1; D is possibly TRBD1 or TRBD2 (7 bases each). The source material was PBMCs or a T cell subset sorted from them (not recorded which). In DNA form, the CDR3 reads TGTGCCAGCAGGTCCCCAGGGGGGGCTGAGCAGTTCTTC. Its translation: CASRSPGGAEQFF.